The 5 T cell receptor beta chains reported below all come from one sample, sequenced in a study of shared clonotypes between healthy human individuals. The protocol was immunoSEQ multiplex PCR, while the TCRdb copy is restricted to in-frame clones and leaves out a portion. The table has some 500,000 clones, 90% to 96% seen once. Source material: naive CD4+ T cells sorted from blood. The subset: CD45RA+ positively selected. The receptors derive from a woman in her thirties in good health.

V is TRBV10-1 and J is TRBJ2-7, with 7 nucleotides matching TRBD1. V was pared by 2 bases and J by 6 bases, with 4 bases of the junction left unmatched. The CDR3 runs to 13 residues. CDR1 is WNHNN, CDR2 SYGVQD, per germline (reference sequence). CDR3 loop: CASSELRQGEQYF. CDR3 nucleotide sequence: TGCGCCAGCAGTGAGCTAAGACAGGGCGAGCAGTACTTC.

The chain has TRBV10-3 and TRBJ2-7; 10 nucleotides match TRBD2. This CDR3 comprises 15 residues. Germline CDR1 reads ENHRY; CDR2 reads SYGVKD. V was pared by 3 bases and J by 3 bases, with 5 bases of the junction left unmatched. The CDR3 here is CAISDSGTSDYEQYF. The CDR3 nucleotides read TGTGCCATCAGTGACTCTGGGACTAGCGACTACGAGCAGTACTTC.

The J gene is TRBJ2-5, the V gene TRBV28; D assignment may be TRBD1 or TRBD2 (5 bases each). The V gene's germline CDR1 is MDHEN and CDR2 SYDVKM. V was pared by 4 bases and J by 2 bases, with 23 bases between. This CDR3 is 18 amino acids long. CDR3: CASSSPGVGRRVQETQYF. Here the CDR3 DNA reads TGTGCCAGCAGTTCCCCCGGGGTGGGGCGAAGGGTTCAAGAGACCCAGTACTTC.

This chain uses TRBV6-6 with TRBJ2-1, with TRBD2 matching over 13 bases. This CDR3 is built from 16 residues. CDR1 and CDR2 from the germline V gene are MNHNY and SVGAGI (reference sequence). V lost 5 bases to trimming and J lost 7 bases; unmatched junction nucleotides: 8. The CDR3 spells CASSTQMTSGRNEQFF. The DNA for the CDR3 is TGTGCCAGCAGTACACAGATGACTAGCGGGAGGAATGAGCAGTTCTTC.

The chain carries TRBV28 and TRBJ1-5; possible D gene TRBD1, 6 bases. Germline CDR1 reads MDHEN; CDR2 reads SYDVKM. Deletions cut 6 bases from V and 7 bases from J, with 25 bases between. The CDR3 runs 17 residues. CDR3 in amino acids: CASSPRRMKGERQPQHF. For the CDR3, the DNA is TGTGCCAGCAGCCCACGCCGCATGAAGGGGGAGAGGCAGCCCCAGCATTTT.